Listed here are 29 T cell receptor beta chains from one sample, sequenced in a study of OX40 agonist ivuxolimab in advanced cancers. The method was immunoSEQ multiplex PCR; TCRdb's version includes in-frame clones alone and lacks a portion of them. The table includes approximately 110,000 clones, about 90% detected once. The sequencing used CD4+ or CD8+ T cells sorted from blood, collected in a trial of the OX40 agonist ivuxolimab. These receptors all stem from an adult with an advanced solid tumor such as melanoma, head and neck, liver or kidney cancer.

The chain carries TRBV19 and TRBJ1-5; D perhaps matches TRBD1 (5 bases). The CDR3 length is 19 residues. V was clipped by 0 bases and J by 0 bases, with 18 bases between them. Per the germline V gene, CDR1 is LNHDA and CDR2 is SQIVND (reference sequence). For the CDR3, the DNA is TGTGCCAGTAGTATAGACGCCTTGGGACGGTCATATAGCAATCAGCCCCAGCATTTT. Amino acid sequence: CASSIDALGRSYSNQPQHF.

This chain joins TRBV5-8 and TRBJ2-2, with D hard to call. V lost 0 bases and J 3 bases, leaving 6 bases between the germline ends. This CDR3 has 14 residues. Germline V lookup: CDR1 SGHTS, CDR2 YDEGEE. The CDR3 DNA reads TGTGCCAGCAGCTTGGAACAGTACACCGGGGAGCTGTTTTTT. Its protein is CASSLEQYTGELFF.

The gene calls are TRBV6-1 and TRBJ1-5, with D perhaps TRBD1 (6 bases). Germline lookup yields CDR1 MNHNS and CDR2 SASEGT. The germline V and J ends were trimmed by 6 bases and 3 bases, with 12 bases remaining between them. The CDR3 runs to 14 residues. CDR3: CASRGTSPNQPQHF. DNA of the CDR3: TGTGCCAGCAGGGGGACATCTCCCAATCAGCCCCAGCATTTT.

This chain joins TRBV7-3 and TRBJ2-1, with 8 bases that match TRBD2. V lost 3 bases, J lost 9 bases, and 10 bases stayed unmatched. The CDR3 is 15 residues long. Per germline, CDR1 SGHTA and CDR2 FQGTGA. The CDR3 DNA sequence: TGTGCCAGCAGCTTGGTTGCGGGAGGTCGCCCTGAGCAGTTCTTC. Translating gives CASSLVAGGRPEQFF. Full variable domain (remainder filled in from reference TRBV7-3 and TRBJ2-1): GAGVSQTPSNKVTEKGKYVELRCDPISGHTALYWYRQSLGQGPEFLIYFQGTGAADDSGLPNDRFFAVRPEGSVSTLKIQRTERGDSAVYLCASSLVAGGRPEQFFGPGTRLTVL.

The V and J genes are TRBV4-2 and TRBJ2-1, with D possibly being TRBD1 (6 bases). Germline-derived CDR1 and CDR2 are LGHNA and YNFKEQ. CDR3 length equals 16 residues. With 4 bases removed from V and 3 bases from J, the gap between germline ends came to 16 bases. The DNA for the CDR3 is TGTGCCAGCAGCCGACAGGCCTCAGGCGACTACAATGAGCAGTTCTTC. As protein: CASSRQASGDYNEQFF.

V usage is TRBV6-5 and J usage is TRBJ2-2; 14 bases are a match to TRBD2. CDR3 length: 15 residues. Looked up from germline, CDR1 is MNHEY and CDR2 is SVGAGI. The trim removed 6 bases at V and 6 bases at J, leaving 3 bases unmatched. CDR3: CASRGLAGVPGELFF. The CDR3 DNA reads TGTGCCAGCAGGGGACTAGCGGGAGTCCCCGGGGAGCTGTTTTTT.

V usage is TRBV9 and J usage is TRBJ2-2, with D possibly matching TRBD1 (6 bases). The germline V and J ends were trimmed by 7 bases and 4 bases, with 14 bases remaining between them. The germline V gene encodes CDR1 SGDLS and CDR2 YYNGEE. This CDR3 contains 14 residues. CDR3 residues: CASGLQGFTGELFF. In DNA form, the CDR3 reads TGTGCCAGCGGGTTACAGGGTTTCACCGGGGAGCTGTTTTTT.

The chain recombines TRBV5-1 with TRBJ1-3, with D possibly being TRBD1 (5 bases). This CDR3 has 15 amino acids. Trimming shortened V by 0 bases and J by 4 bases, and 11 bases separated the two germline ends. Germline V CDR1 and CDR2: SGHRS, YFSETQ. CDR3 amino acids: CASSLANSGGNTIYF. The CDR3 DNA is TGCGCCAGCAGCTTGGCCAACTCAGGGGGAAACACCATATATTTT.

The chain has TRBV7-2 and TRBJ2-7; D gene ambiguous. The CDR3 runs to 14 residues. Between the trimmed V and J ends, which lost 5 bases and 2 bases, there was a span of 13 bases. CDR1 and CDR2 from the germline V gene are SGHTA and FQGNSA. The CDR3 loop is CASSKAGPTYEQYF. The CDR3 nucleotides read TGTGCCAGCAGCAAAGCCGGGCCCACCTACGAGCAGTACTTC.

A single count supports this clone. The chain carries TRBV6-6 and TRBJ1-5; D is unclear. The germline V gene encodes CDR1 MNHNY and CDR2 SVGAGI (reference sequence). The CDR3 runs 15 residues. V was shortened by 7 bases and J by 6 bases, with 19 bases between the two germline ends. This chain's CDR3 is CASTEGRGFSQPQHF. CDR3 nucleotides: TGTGCCAGCACCGAAGGCCGAGGGTTCTCTCAGCCCCAGCATTTT.

V and J are TRBV2 and TRBJ2-3; 7 bases align to TRBD1. Germline CDR1 is SNHLY and CDR2 is FYNNEI. J gave up 2 bases and V 7 bases, and 6 bases lay outside the gene matches. The CDR3 runs to 14 residues. CDR3 nucleotides: TGTGCCAGCAACCGGGACAGTTCCACAGATACGCAGTATTTT. Translation gives CASNRDSSTDTQYF. The variable domain in full, completed from reference TRBV2 and TRBJ2-3, reads EPEVTQTPSHQVTQMGQEVILRCVPISNHLYFYWYRQILGQKVEFLVSFYNNEISEKSEIFDDQFSVERPDGSNFTLKIRSTKLEDSAMYFCASNRDSSTDTQYFGPGTRLTVL.

The V gene is TRBV28, the J gene TRBJ1-4; D is uncertain. The germline gives CDR1 MDHEN, CDR2 SYDVKM. This CDR3 is 16 amino acids long. V was cut by 6 bases and J by 8 bases, with 22 bases left in between. The CDR3 DNA is TGTGCCAGCAGCCCGGACGGGATCCCTCGGAGGGAAAAACTGTTTTTT. This codes for CASSPDGIPRREKLFF.

This clone was seen only once. The chain employs TRBV15 and TRBJ2-3, with TRBD2 matching over 10 bases. The CDR3 runs to 19 residues. The V gene's germline CDR1 is LNHNV and CDR2 YYDKDF (reference sequence). After removal of 3 bases from V and 3 bases from J, the junction contained 15 bases not matched to a gene. The CDR3 is CATSSASRSSGRETDTQYF. CDR3 nucleotide sequence: TGTGCCACCAGCAGCGCCTCCCGCAGCAGCGGGAGGGAAACAGATACGCAGTATTTT.

The chain is built from TRBV19 and TRBJ1-5; 9 positions match TRBD1. This CDR3 has 15 residues. Germline V gives CDR1 LNHDA, CDR2 SQIVND (reference sequence). Trimming cost V 3 bases and J 2 bases; bases outside gene matches: 2. The CDR3, as DNA: TGTGCCAGTAGTATGGACAGGGGAGGCAATCAGCCCCAGCATTTT. As protein: CASSMDRGGNQPQHF.

V is TRBV7-9 and J is TRBJ2-7; TRBD2 matches 11 bases. This CDR3 is 16 amino acids long. V lost 4 bases to trimming and J lost 7 bases; unmatched junction nucleotides: 12. Germline CDR1 SEHNR, CDR2 FQNEAQ (reference sequence). CDR3 sequence (DNA): TGTGCCAGCAGCTCCCTGGCACTAGCGGGAGCTGAAGAGCAGTACTTC. It codes for CASSSLALAGAEEQYF.

The chain has TRBV5-4 and TRBJ2-3; 8 bases align to TRBD1. Per germline, CDR1 SGHNT and CDR2 YYREEE (reference sequence). Germline trimming cut 4 bases from V and 3 bases from J; bases unmatched to any gene: 7. This CDR3 region has 15 residues. CDR3 sequence reads: CASSPGQVATDTQYF. The CDR3 DNA reads TGTGCCAGCAGCCCGGGACAGGTCGCAACAGATACGCAGTATTTT.

This clone was seen once. This chain joins TRBV4-1 and TRBJ1-1, with D possibly TRBD1 on 5 matching bases. Per the germline V gene, CDR1 is MGHRA and CDR2 is YSYEKL. The CDR3 spans 15 residues. Trimming took off 4 bases at V and 1 base at J, with 13 bases between the two ends. CDR3 nucleotides: TGCGCCAGCAGCCTTCGGGGCTTAGGGAACACTGAAGCTTTCTTT. Translated, it gives CASSLRGLGNTEAFF.

The genes are TRBV7-9 and TRBJ2-1; 8 bases agree with TRBD2. J was trimmed by 4 bases and V by 6 bases; bases with no gene match: 5. The CDR3 contains 14 residues. Germline assignment: CDR1 SEHNR and CDR2 FQNEAQ (reference sequence). The CDR3: CASRSGSQYNEQFF. CDR3 nucleotide sequence: TGTGCCAGCAGAAGCGGGAGTCAGTACAATGAGCAGTTCTTC.

The genes are TRBV6-1 and TRBJ2-2, with 7 bases fitting TRBD1. The CDR3 runs to 16 residues. V shed 4 bases, J shed 4 bases, and the junction held 9 bases outside the gene matches. Germline V CDR1 and CDR2: MNHNS, SASEGT. The CDR3 coding sequence is TGTGCCAGCAGTGCCGGGACAGAATCACCCACCGGGGAGCTGTTTTTT. Residues: CASSAGTESPTGELFF.

The V call is TRBV27, the J call TRBJ2-7, with 7 bases aligning to TRBD2. Germline CDR1 is MNHEY and CDR2 is SMNVEV (reference sequence). V shed 4 bases, J shed 4 bases, and the junction held 10 bases outside the gene matches. This CDR3 spans 15 amino acids. The CDR3 spells CASSSQREVGYEQYF. DNA of the CDR3: TGTGCCAGCAGTTCCCAGCGGGAAGTAGGGTACGAGCAGTACTTC.

The V call is TRBV7-2, the J call TRBJ2-1; D gene uncertain. The V end was cut by 5 bases, the J end by 7 bases, with 9 bases between. Germline V lookup: CDR1 SGHTA, CDR2 FQGNSA. The CDR3 runs to 12 residues. The CDR3, as DNA: TGTGCCAGCAGCCCAAAAAAGAATGAGCAGTTCTTC. The encoded protein is CASSPKKNEQFF.

This sequence joins TRBV28 and TRBJ1-2; D ambiguous. Per germline, CDR1 MDHEN and CDR2 SYDVKM. Trimming shortened V by 4 bases and J by 8 bases, and 8 bases separated the two germline ends. There are 11 residues in the CDR3. CDR3 loop: CASSSPEGYTF. For the CDR3, the DNA is TGTGCCAGCAGTTCCCCGGAAGGCTACACCTTC.

With regard to this clone: Other DNA sequences in the same sample also yield this CDR3. The rearrangement joins TRBV29-1 to TRBJ1-5; 7 bases agree with TRBD1. V was pared by 4 bases and J by 5 bases, with 5 bases of the junction left unmatched. The CDR3 contains 13 residues. Germline values: CDR1 SQVTM, CDR2 ANQGSEA. The CDR3 DNA reads TGCAGCGTTGTAATAGGGGGCGATCAGCCCCAGCATTTT. It codes for CSVVIGGDQPQHF.

This rearrangement joins TRBV11-3 to TRBJ2-5, with 7 positions matching TRBD1. With V trimmed by 5 bases and J by 5 bases, 5 bases remained unmatched. The CDR3 has 13 residues. CDR1 is SGHNT, CDR2 YENEEA, per germline. The CDR3 bases are TGTGCCAGCAGCCAGACAGGGCTGGAGACCCAGTACTTC. Its protein is CASSQTGLETQYF.

This rearrangement joins TRBV7-2 to TRBJ1-5; D is unclear. V shed 0 bases and J shed 1 base, with 10 bases lying between them. Germline CDR1 SGHTA, CDR2 FQGNSA. The CDR3 is 16 amino acids. The CDR3 protein is CASSLAGLGSNQPQHF. DNA of the CDR3: TGTGCCAGCAGCTTAGCAGGGCTCGGAAGCAATCAGCCCCAGCATTTT.

The V and J genes are TRBV9 and TRBJ2-5, with unresolved D. Trimming took off 3 bases at V and 5 bases at J, with 14 bases between the two ends. Germline lookup yields CDR1 SGDLS and CDR2 YYNGEE. The length of the CDR3 is 14 residues. The CDR3 nucleotides are TGTGCCAGCAGCGGTGATAGTGGATGGGAGACCCAGTACTTC. It yields the protein CASSGDSGWETQYF.

Written as DNA, the CDR3 is TGTGCCAGCAGCTTAACCCAAGAGACCCAGTACTTC. Its protein product is CASSLTQETQYF. The J gene is TRBJ2-5, the V gene TRBV7-3; D is ambiguous. The CDR3 extends over 12 amino acids. Germline lookup yields CDR1 SGHTA and CDR2 FQGTGA. Trimming left V 0 bases short and J 1 base short, with 0 bases between.

This chain connects TRBV9 to TRBJ1-1; D is ambiguous. Germline assignment: CDR1 SGDLS and CDR2 YYNGEE. CDR3 length: 16 amino acids. The V end was cut by 0 bases, the J end by 5 bases, with 17 bases between. The CDR3 bases are TGTGCCAGCAGCGTAGCTACGGCCTTAGTAGGGACTGAAGCTTTCTTT. It is translated as CASSVATALVGTEAFF.

The rearrangement joins TRBV11-2 to TRBJ2-5, with TRBD2 matching 10 bases. Germline V gene data show CDR1 as SGHAT and CDR2 as FQNNGV. J gave up 12 bases and V 0 bases, and 4 bases lay outside the gene matches. The CDR3 has 13 residues. The DNA for the CDR3 is TGTGCCAGCAGCTTAGAGACTAGCGGGCCCGAGTACTTC. Residues: CASSLETSGPEYF.